This TCR beta chain was recorded in a study of cytomegalovirus exposure and HLA in healthy donors. Study-wide findings and caveats: According to the study, approximately 150 TCR beta chains were cytomegalovirus-associated. The authors judged a highly shared variant cluster likely a sequencing artifact. The availability of immune exposure information extended only to CMV serostatus.

PCR primers comprised 60 Vbeta and 13 Jbeta primers. Profiled with immunoSEQ multiplex PCR; TCRdb holds only in-frame clones, not every one. Among about 160,000 clones listed, around four fifths were seen once. The CDR3 loop spans 14 amino acids. V trimming: 4 bases; J trimming: 4 bases; junction bases outside the gene matches: 7. Germline V gives CDR1 SGDLS, CDR2 YYNGEE. As regards this clone: Its specificity is not known.

This TCR was sampled from a woman aged 50 to 60 in good health and CMV-seronegative. Sequenced material: PBMCs. V and J are TRBV9 and TRBJ1-2; TRBD1 matches at 7 bases. The CDR3 nucleotides read TGTGCCAGCAGCCCTTGGACAGGAAGCTATGGCTACACCTTC. Protein: CASSPWTGSYGYTF.